This T cell receptor beta chain was sequenced in a study of T cell clusters in autoimmune cytopenias (dated by TCRdb to the late 2010s). At the level of the whole study: TRB sequencing reached a median depth of approximately 56,000 reads per sample and yielded a median of about 2,500 distinct TRB clonotypes per sample. The goal of the study was to determine whether autoimmune cytopenia patients have a disease-specific immune repertoire signature that could serve as a blood-based biomarker. Peripheral blood TRB and IGH repertoires were sequenced in autoimmune cytopenia patients at active disease and during treatment follow-up, alongside healthy, CLL and autoimmune hepatitis controls.

TRB rearrangements were amplified by multiplex PCR following a touch-down protocol, with the TRB-A and TRB-B primer pools mixed in one tube. Two consecutive PCR reactions with Phusion HS II polymerase added Illumina adapters and sample indices to the amplicons. The amplicons were purified from gel with the NucleoSpin Gel and PCR Clean-up kit, after which the amplicons were quantified by Qubit and checked for quality on an Agilent 2100 Bioanalyzer. Libraries were sequenced on an Illumina MiSeq using 600-cycle, single-indexed, paired-end runs. Per the source publication's procedure: Alignment and assembly of TRB reads were performed with MiXCR version 2.1.12 and the default MiXCR reference library. A clone was defined by each unique CDR3 nucleotide sequence, and the analysis included only productive sequences with two or more reads. Alpha-parameterized diversity profiles (alpha 0 to 5), including the Shannon (alpha 1) and Simpson (alpha 2) indices, were computed with an R script to assess repertoire diversity. The tcR package was used to compute combinatorial TRB VJ usage, and cohorts were compared on this usage by principal component analysis with ade4. GLIPH was used to cluster TCRbeta CDR3s in pairs of cohorts matched for age and read depth, and a Wilcoxon test was used to compare cluster frequencies. Each entry corresponds to one CDR3 protein sequence from reads that TCRdb reprocessed, and DNA is not given. TCRdb, rather than the study authors, made the V and J calls. The sample's records list around 6,400 distinct CDR3 sequences. Of the sample, 25% is held by the ten largest clones.

The germline V gene supplies CDR1 SQVTM and CDR2 ANQGSEA. The CDR3, from cysteine to phenylalanine, totals 13 residues. No DNA is recorded. No count is recorded, though its frequency marks this clonotype as medium-sized (0.01 to 0.1%). Its recognized antigen is unknown. Findings and caveats that apply to the study as a whole: The TRB repertoire shifts, including less even repertoires in secondary cytopenia and CLL, mostly reflected lymphoma bias and not autoimmunity. In the comparison of secondary cytopenia with CLL, no cluster-lack signature showed up, apparently because the dominant lymphoma-associated repertoire masked the signature. Healthy donors showed approximately 3-fold more exclusive TRB clusters than active autoimmune hepatitis patients, consistent with an autoimmunity-wide signature. The T cell clusters were defined only in silico, and the functional role of the clusters was left to be validated experimentally. The GLIPH analysis suggested a lack of physiological T cell clusters in primary autoimmune cytopenia patients, since approximately 51 clusters were exclusive to healthy donors whereas approximately 17 were exclusive to patients.

TRB amplification used approximately 230 ng of peripheral blood genomic DNA, tens of thousands of genome equivalents, per sample. The receptor was derived from a human donor with an autoimmune cytopenia or autoimmune hepatitis (not recorded which). The V and J genes are TRBV29-1 and TRBJ1-2; there is no DNA to check the TCRdb D call of TRBD1. The material sequenced was peripheral blood. The CDR3 is CSVQTGEGYGYTF.